Shown below are 12 T cell receptor beta chains from a single sample sequenced in a study of shared clonotypes between healthy human individuals. Measured with immunoSEQ multiplex PCR; TCRdb has only the in-frame clones, and not every one. The sample lists about 2 million clones, about 95% occurring once. Sequenced sample: naive CD4+ T cells sorted from blood. This sample's subset: CD45RA+ positively selected. Receptors were obtained from a man in his late teens or twenties in good health.

The J gene is TRBJ2-7, the V gene TRBV7-2; TRBD1 agrees at 9 bases. Per germline, CDR1 SGHTA and CDR2 FQGNSA. J lost 4 bases, V lost 4 bases, and 8 bases had no gene match. CDR3 length: 15 amino acids. In nucleotides, the CDR3 is TGTGCCAGCAGCTCAGCAGGGACAGGGATGTACGAGCAGTACTTC. This sequence encodes CASSSAGTGMYEQYF.

This clone was observed once. The genes are TRBV20-1 and TRBJ2-5; D is unclear. The germline V and J ends were trimmed by 6 bases and 5 bases, with 10 bases remaining between them. Per germline, CDR1 DFQATT and CDR2 SNEGSKA (reference sequence). The CDR3 extends over 11 amino acids. The CDR3 spells CSAVQSETQYF. The CDR3 DNA reads TGCAGTGCGGTGCAGTCCGAGACCCAGTACTTC.

The chain has TRBV4-1 and TRBJ1-4; TRBD1 matches at 8 bases. CDR1 MGHRA and CDR2 YSYEKL come from the germline V gene. V was pared by 1 base and J by 0 bases, with 4 bases of the junction left unmatched. The CDR3 length is 17 residues. The CDR3: CASSQAAGGPTNEKLFF. CDR3 bases: TGCGCCAGCAGCCAAGCCGCAGGGGGCCCAACTAATGAAAAACTGTTTTTT.

The chain carries TRBV10-3 and TRBJ2-5; D gene ambiguous. V shed 3 bases and J shed 4 bases, with 9 bases lying between them. The CDR3 is 13 residues long. Germline CDR1 and CDR2: ENHRY and SYGVKD. The CDR3 DNA reads as TGTGCCATCAGTGACAAGTCAGGAGAGACCCAGTACTTC. It encodes CAISDKSGETQYF.

The rearrangement joins TRBV27 to TRBJ1-5; perhaps TRBD1 as D (6 bases). The CDR3 totals 15 residues. CDR1 is MNHEY and CDR2 is SMNVEV in the germline V gene (reference sequence). Trimming pared 6 bases from V and 5 bases from J, leaving 17 bases between. CDR3 in amino acids: CASRRTGRGDQPQHF. The CDR3 DNA follows: TGTGCCAGCAGGAGAACAGGGAGAGGGGATCAGCCCCAGCATTTT.

This clone was seen just once. The chain couples TRBV7-9 to TRBJ1-1, with D tentatively TRBD1 (5 bases). The CDR3 has 14 amino acids. Germline lookup yields CDR1 SEHNR and CDR2 FQNEAQ (reference sequence). The V end lost 7 bases, the J end lost 1 base, and 13 bases lay between the germline ends. The CDR3 sequence: CASIVGLTNTEAFF. CDR3 DNA sequence: TGTGCCAGCATCGTGGGACTTACGAACACTGAAGCTTTCTTT.

The V call is TRBV9, the J call TRBJ2-1; the D gene is possibly TRBD2 (6 bases). The V end lost 2 bases, the J end lost 9 bases, and 15 bases lay between the germline ends. CDR1 SGDLS and CDR2 YYNGEE come from the germline V gene. The CDR3 loop spans 14 amino acids. The CDR3 loop is CASSVGGIGSEQFF. As DNA, the CDR3 is TGTGCCAGCAGCGTGGGCGGGATCGGGAGTGAGCAGTTCTTC.

This rearrangement joins TRBV5-1 to TRBJ2-1; 12 bases fit TRBD2. Trimming removed 3 bases from V and 8 bases from J; junction bases left unmatched: 3. The CDR3 extends over 14 amino acids. Per germline, CDR1 SGHRS and CDR2 YFSETQ. The DNA of the CDR3 is TGCGCCAGCAGCTGGACTAGCGGGGTTGATGAGCAGTTCTTC. It is translated as CASSWTSGVDEQFF. The whole variable domain, remainder taken from reference TRBV5-1 and TRBJ2-1, is KAGVTQTPRYLIKTRGQQVTLSCSPISGHRSVSWYQQTPGQGLQFLFEYFSETQRNKGNFPGRFSGRQFSNSRSEMNVSTLELGDSALYLCASSWTSGVDEQFFGPGTRLTVL.

This chain links TRBV2 with TRBJ2-2; TRBD1 matches at 7 bases. V gave up 7 bases and J gave up 4 bases; unmatched junction bases: 9. The CDR3 runs 15 residues. Germline-derived CDR1 and CDR2 are SNHLY and FYNNEI. The CDR3 loop is CASTYLTGVTGELFF. The CDR3 nucleotides read TGTGCCAGCACTTACCTTACAGGGGTCACCGGGGAGCTGTTTTTT. Drawing the rest from reference TRBV2 and TRBJ2-2, the complete variable domain is EPEVTQTPSHQVTQMGQEVILRCVPISNHLYFYWYRQILGQKVEFLVSFYNNEISEKSEIFDDQFSVERPDGSNFTLKIRSTKLEDSAMYFCASTYLTGVTGELFFGEGSRLTVL.

This clone has just one count. The V and J genes are TRBV7-8 and TRBJ2-1; D could derive from TRBD1 or TRBD2 (6 bases each). The CDR3 runs to 15 residues. Trimming left V 5 bases short and J 7 bases short, with 18 bases between. CDR1 is SGHVS, CDR2 FQNEAQ, per germline. The DNA of the CDR3 is TGTGCCAGCAGCGCGGCCGGGGGCCAGTGGAATGAGCAGTTCTTC. Its translation: CASSAAGGQWNEQFF.

The chain has TRBV18 and TRBJ2-3, with D perhaps matching TRBD2 (5 bases). In germline, CDR1 is KGHSH, CDR2 LQKENI. The CDR3 is 15 residues long. The V end lost 6 bases, the J end lost 0 bases, and 13 bases lay between the germline ends. In DNA, the CDR3 is TGTGCCAGCTCTTCTGCGGGTCCTAGCACAGATACGCAGTATTTT. Translation gives CASSSAGPSTDTQYF.

The chain has TRBV30 and TRBJ1-2; tentative D call: TRBD1 (6 bases). The germline CDR1 and CDR2 sequences are GTSNPN and SVGIG (reference sequence). The CDR3 extends over 12 amino acids. The germline V and J ends were trimmed by 8 bases and 9 bases, with 19 bases remaining between them. CDR3 sequence reads: CAGTGLIDSYTF. CDR3 nucleotide sequence: TGTGCCGGAACAGGGCTGATCGATAGCTACACCTTC.